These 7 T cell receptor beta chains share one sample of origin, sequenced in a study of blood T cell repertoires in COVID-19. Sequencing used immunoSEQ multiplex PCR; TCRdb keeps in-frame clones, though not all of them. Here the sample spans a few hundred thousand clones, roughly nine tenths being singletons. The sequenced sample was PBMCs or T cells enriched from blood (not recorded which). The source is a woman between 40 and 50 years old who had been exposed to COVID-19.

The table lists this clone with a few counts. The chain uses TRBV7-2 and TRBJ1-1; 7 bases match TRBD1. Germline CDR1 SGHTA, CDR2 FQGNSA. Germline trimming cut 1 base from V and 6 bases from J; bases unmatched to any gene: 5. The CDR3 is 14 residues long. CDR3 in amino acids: CASSLGTRGAEAFF. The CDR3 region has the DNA TGTGCCAGCAGCTTAGGTACCAGGGGGGCTGAAGCTTTCTTT.

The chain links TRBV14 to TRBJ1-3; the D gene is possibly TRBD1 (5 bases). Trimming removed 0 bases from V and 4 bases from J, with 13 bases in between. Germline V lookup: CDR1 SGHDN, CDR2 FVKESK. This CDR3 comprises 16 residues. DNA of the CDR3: TGTGCCAGCAGCCAAGAGGAGGGGCCTTTGGGAAACACCATATATTTT. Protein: CASSQEEGPLGNTIYF.

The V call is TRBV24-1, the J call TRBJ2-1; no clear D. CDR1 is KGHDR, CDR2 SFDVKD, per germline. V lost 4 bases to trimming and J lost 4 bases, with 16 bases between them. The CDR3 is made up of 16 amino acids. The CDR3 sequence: CATSEPGFTGYNEQFF. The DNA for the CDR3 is TGTGCCACCAGTGAGCCAGGATTCACCGGTTACAATGAGCAGTTCTTC.

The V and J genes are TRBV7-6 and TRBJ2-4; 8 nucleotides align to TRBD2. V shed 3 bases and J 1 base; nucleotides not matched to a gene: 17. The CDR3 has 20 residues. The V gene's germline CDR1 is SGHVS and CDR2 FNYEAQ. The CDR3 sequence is CASSLFSPAGEHLAKNIQYF. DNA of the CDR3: TGTGCCAGCAGCTTGTTTAGTCCAGCGGGAGAACACCTGGCCAAAAACATTCAGTACTTC.

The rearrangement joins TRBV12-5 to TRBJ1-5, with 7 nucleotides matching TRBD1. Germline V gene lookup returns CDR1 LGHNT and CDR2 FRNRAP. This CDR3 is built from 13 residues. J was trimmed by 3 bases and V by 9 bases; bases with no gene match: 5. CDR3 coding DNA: TGTGCTAGCACGGGACAGTTCAATCAGCCCCAGCATTTT. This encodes CASTGQFNQPQHF.

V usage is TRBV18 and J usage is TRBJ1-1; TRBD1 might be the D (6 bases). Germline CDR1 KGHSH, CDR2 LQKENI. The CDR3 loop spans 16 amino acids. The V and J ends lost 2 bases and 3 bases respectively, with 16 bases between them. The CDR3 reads CASSPRLQGVDTEAFF. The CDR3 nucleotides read TGTGCCAGCTCACCAAGGTTACAGGGTGTGGACACTGAAGCTTTCTTT.

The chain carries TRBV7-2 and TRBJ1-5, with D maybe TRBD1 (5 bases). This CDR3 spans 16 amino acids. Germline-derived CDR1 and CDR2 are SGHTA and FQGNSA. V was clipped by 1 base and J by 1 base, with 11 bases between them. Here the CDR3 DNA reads TGTGCCAGCAGCTTAGTCTGGACACCGAGCAATCAGCCCCAGCATTTT. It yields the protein CASSLVWTPSNQPQHF.